This passage covers 10 T cell receptor beta chains from one sample sequenced in a study of blood T cell repertoires in COVID-19. The assay was immunoSEQ multiplex PCR, and TCRdb's table has in-frame clones only and misses some. Here the sample spans approximately 180,000 clones, about nine tenths being singletons. The sequenced material came from peripheral blood. The receptor set was obtained from a man aged 50 or older with acute or convalescent COVID-19.

This rearrangement joins TRBV7-2 to TRBJ2-3, with D perhaps given as TRBD1 or TRBD2 (5 bases each). This CDR3 is 14 amino acids long. CDR1 and CDR2 from the germline V gene are SGHTA and FQGNSA. Trimming removed 10 bases at V and 4 bases at J, with 18 bases between. CDR3 protein: CATRVSGNADTQYF. CDR3 nucleotide sequence: TGTGCCACCAGGGTCAGCGGTAACGCAGATACGCAGTATTTT.

This CDR3 is CASSRTSGHNEQFF. The CDR3 DNA reads as TGTGCCAGCAGCAGGACTAGCGGCCACAATGAGCAGTTCTTC. The chain employs TRBV6-2 or TRBV6-3 and TRBJ2-1; 10 bases fit TRBD2. CDR3 length: 14 residues. Germline V CDR1 and CDR2: MNHEY, SVGEGT. Trimming at V came to 6 bases and at J to 5 bases, leaving 4 bases not matched to a gene.

V usage is TRBV5-1 and J usage is TRBJ2-1; 7 bases are a match to TRBD2. The CDR3 has 14 residues. The germline V gene encodes CDR1 SGHRS and CDR2 YFSETQ. V was clipped by 4 bases and J by 1 base; unmatched bases: 2. The CDR3 here is CASSRTSSYNEQFF. CDR3 coding DNA: TGCGCCAGCAGCAGGACTAGTTCCTACAATGAGCAGTTCTTC.

Remarks on this clone: At one end the junction does not follow the germline gene, possibly because of a read error. The chain couples TRBV7-9 to TRBJ1-1; perhaps TRBD1 as D (6 bases). Germline assignment: CDR1 SEHNR and CDR2 FQNEAQ (reference sequence). CDR3 size: 12 residues. The CDR3 sequence is CASSTDSSEAFF. CDR3 DNA sequence: TGTGCCAGCAGCACGGACAGCTCTGAGGCTTTCTTT.

V is TRBV27 and J is TRBJ2-1; D uncertain. Between the trimmed V and J ends, which lost 2 bases and 6 bases, there was a span of 8 bases. The CDR3 has 13 amino acids. Germline assignment: CDR1 MNHEY and CDR2 SMNVEV (reference sequence). The CDR3 region has the DNA TGTGCCAGCAGTTTAACCGCGTCCAATGAGCAGTTCTTC. Its protein product is CASSLTASNEQFF.

The chain is built from TRBV11-3 and TRBJ2-5; D ambiguous. CDR1 is SGHNT, CDR2 YENEEA, per germline. The CDR3 covers 12 residues. V was shortened by 5 bases and J by 8 bases, with 12 bases between the two germline ends. The CDR3 sequence is CASSLGPGTQYF. CDR3 sequence (DNA): TGTGCCAGCAGCCTAGGACCGGGTACCCAGTACTTC.

This rearrangement joins TRBV27 to TRBJ2-7; D might be TRBD1 (6 bases). Germline CDR1 and CDR2: MNHEY and SMNVEV (reference sequence). The V and J ends lost 6 bases and 2 bases respectively, with 14 bases between them. CDR3 length equals 14 residues. In DNA, the CDR3 is TGTGCCAGCAGCTCCGGGACATCTCCCTACGAGCAGTACGTC. Its protein is CASSSGTSPYEQYV.

This sequence joins TRBV5-4 and TRBJ2-3; D gene uncertain. This CDR3 spans 14 amino acids. Per germline, CDR1 SGHNT and CDR2 YYREEE (reference sequence). Trimming stripped 2 bases from V and 2 bases from J, with 9 bases between. The CDR3 coding sequence is TGTGCCAGCAGCTTACCTAGTAACACAGATACGCAGTATTTT. Translation: CASSLPSNTDTQYF.

This clone was detected only once. The V call is TRBV27, the J call TRBJ1-1; no clear D gene. From germline, CDR1 is MNHEY and CDR2 SMNVEV (reference sequence). Trimming left V 6 bases short and J 0 bases short, with 11 bases between. The CDR3 contains 14 residues. The CDR3: CASRDTGMNTEAFF. DNA for the CDR3: TGTGCCAGCAGAGACACGGGAATGAACACTGAAGCTTTCTTT.

The chain links TRBV30 to TRBJ2-1; maybe TRBD1 (5 bases). Germline V gene data show CDR1 as GTSNPN and CDR2 as SVGIG (reference sequence). The CDR3 loop spans 16 amino acids. V lost 2 bases to trimming and J lost 0 bases, with 14 bases between them. The CDR3 DNA is TGTGCCTGGAGTCCAGGGTCAGCCGGCTCCTACAATGAGCAGTTCTTC. Translation: CAWSPGSAGSYNEQFF.